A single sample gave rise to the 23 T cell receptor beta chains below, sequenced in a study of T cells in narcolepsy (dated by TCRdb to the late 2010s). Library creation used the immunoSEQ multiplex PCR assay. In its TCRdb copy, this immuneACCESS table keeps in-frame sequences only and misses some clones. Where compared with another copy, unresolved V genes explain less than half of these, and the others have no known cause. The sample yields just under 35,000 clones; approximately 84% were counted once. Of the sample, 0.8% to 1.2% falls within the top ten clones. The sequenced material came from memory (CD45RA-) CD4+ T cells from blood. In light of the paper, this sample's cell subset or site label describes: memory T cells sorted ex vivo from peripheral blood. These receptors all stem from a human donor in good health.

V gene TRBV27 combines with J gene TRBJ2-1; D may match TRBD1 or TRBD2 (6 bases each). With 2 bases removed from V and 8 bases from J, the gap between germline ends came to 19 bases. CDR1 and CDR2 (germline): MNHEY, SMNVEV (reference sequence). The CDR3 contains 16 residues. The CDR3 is CASSLSRGLLFYEQFF. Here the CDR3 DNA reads TGTGCCAGCAGTTTAAGTCGGGGGCTTCTATTTTATGAGCAGTTCTTC.

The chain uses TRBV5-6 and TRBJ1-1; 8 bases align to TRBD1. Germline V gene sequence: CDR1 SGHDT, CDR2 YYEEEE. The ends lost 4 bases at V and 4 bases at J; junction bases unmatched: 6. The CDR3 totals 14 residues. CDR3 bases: TGTGCCAGCAGCCTGGACAGGGCTGGCACTGAAGCTTTCTTT. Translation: CASSLDRAGTEAFF.

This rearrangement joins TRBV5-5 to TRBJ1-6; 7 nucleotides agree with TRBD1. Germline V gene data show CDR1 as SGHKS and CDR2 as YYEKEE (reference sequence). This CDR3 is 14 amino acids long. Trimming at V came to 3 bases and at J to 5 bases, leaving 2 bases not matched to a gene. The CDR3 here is CASSSGQHNSPLHF. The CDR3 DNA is TGTGCCAGCAGCTCGGGACAGCATAATTCACCCCTCCACTTT. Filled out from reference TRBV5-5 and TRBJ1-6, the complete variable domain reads DAGVTQSPTHLIKTRGQQVTLRCSPISGHKSVSWYQQVLGQGPQFIFQYYEKEERGRGNFPDRFSARQFPNYSSELNVNALLLGDSALYLCASSSGQHNSPLHFGNGTRLTVT.

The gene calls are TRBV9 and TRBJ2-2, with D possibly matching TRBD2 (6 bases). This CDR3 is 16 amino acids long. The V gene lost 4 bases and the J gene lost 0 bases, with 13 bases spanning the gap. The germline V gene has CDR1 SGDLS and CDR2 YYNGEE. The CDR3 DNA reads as TGTGCCAGCAGCCCCCGGGAGACCGCGAACACCGGGGAGCTGTTTTTT. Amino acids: CASSPRETANTGELFF.

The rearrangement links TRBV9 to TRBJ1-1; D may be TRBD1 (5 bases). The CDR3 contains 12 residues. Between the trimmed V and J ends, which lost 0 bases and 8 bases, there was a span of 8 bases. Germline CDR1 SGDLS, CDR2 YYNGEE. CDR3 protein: CASSVDRGEAFF. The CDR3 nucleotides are TGTGCCAGCAGCGTAGACCGGGGGGAAGCTTTCTTT.

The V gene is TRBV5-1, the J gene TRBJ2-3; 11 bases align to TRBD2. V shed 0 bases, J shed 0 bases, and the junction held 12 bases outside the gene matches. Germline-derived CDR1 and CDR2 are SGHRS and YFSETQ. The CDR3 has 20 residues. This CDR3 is CASSLEASGRRRSSTDTQYF. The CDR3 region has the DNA TGCGCCAGCAGCTTGGAGGCTAGCGGGAGGAGGCGATCGAGCACAGATACGCAGTATTTT.

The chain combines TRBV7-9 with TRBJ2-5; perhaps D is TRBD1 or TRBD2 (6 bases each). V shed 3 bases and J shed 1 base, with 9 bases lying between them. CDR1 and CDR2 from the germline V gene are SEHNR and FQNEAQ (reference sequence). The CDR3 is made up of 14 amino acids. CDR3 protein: CASSFGGPQETQYF. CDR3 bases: TGTGCCAGCAGCTTCGGGGGCCCCCAAGAGACCCAGTACTTC.

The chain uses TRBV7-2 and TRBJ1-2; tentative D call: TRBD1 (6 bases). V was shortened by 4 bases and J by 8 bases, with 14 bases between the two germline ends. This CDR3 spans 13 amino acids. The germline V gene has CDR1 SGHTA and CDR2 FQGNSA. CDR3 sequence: CASSSTGPGGYTF. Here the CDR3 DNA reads TGTGCCAGCAGCTCTACAGGGCCGGGGGGCTACACCTTC.

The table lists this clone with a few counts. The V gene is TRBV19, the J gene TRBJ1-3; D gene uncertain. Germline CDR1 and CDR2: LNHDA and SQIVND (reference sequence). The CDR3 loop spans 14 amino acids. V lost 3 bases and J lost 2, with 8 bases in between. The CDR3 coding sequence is TGTGCCAGTAGTATCGGGCAGGCTGGAAACACCATATATTTT. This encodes CASSIGQAGNTIYF.

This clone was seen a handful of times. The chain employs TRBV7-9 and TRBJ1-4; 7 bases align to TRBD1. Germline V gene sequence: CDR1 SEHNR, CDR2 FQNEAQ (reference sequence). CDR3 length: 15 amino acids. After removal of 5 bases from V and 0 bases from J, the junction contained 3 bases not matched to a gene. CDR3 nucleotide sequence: TGTGCCAGCAGCGCGGGACAGACAACTAATGAAAAACTGTTTTTT. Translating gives CASSAGQTTNEKLFF.

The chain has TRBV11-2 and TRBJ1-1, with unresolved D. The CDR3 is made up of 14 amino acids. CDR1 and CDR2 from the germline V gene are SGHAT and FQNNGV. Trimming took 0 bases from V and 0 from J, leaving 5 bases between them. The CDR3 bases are TGTGCCAGCAGCTTAGAGGGCATGAACACTGAAGCTTTCTTT. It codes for CASSLEGMNTEAFF. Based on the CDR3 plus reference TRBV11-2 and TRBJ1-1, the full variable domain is EAGVAQSPRYKIIEKRQSVAFWCNPISGHATLYWYQQILGQGPKLLIQFQNNGVVDDSQLPKDRFSAERLKGVDSTLKIQPAKLEDSAVYLCASSLEGMNTEAFFGQGTRLTVV.

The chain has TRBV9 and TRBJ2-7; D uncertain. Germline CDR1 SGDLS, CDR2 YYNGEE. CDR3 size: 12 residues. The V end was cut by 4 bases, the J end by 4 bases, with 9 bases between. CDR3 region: CASSHWAYEQYF. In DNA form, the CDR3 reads TGTGCCAGCAGCCACTGGGCGTACGAGCAGTACTTC.

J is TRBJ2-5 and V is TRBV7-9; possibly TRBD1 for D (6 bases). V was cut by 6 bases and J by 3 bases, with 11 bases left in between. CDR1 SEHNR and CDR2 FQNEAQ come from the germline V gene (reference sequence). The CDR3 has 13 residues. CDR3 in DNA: TGTGCCAGCAGGTTCCGGGACAAAGAGACCCAGTACTTC. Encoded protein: CASRFRDKETQYF.

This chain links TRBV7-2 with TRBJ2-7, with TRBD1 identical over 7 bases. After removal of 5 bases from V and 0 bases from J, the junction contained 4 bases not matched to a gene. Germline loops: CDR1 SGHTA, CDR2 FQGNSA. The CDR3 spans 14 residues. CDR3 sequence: CASSAGGPSYEQYF. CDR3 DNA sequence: TGTGCCAGCAGCGCAGGGGGACCCTCCTACGAGCAGTACTTC.

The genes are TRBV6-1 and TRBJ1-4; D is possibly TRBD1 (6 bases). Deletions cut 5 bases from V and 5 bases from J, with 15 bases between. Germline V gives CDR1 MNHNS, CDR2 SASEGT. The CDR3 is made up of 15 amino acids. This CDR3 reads CASSLRTDSNEKLFF. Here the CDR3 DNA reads TGTGCCAGCAGTCTACGGACAGATTCGAATGAAAAACTGTTTTTT.

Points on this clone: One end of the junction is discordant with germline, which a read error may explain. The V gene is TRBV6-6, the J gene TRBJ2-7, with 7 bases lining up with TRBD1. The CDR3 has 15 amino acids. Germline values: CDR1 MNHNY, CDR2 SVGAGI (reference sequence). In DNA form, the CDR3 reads TGTGCCAGCAGGGATCAGAGGGGGCCGATCTACGAGCAGCACTTC. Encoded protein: CASRDQRGPIYEQHF.

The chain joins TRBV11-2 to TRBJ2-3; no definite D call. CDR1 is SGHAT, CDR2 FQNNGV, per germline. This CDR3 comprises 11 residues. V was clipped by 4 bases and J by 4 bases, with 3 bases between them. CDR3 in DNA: TGTGCCAGCAGCTCCTCAGATACGCAGTATTTT. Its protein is CASSSSDTQYF. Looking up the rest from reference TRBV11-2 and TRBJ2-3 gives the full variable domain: EAGVAQSPRYKIIEKRQSVAFWCNPISGHATLYWYQQILGQGPKLLIQFQNNGVVDDSQLPKDRFSAERLKGVDSTLKIQPAKLEDSAVYLCASSSSDTQYFGPGTRLTVL.

In DNA, the CDR3 is TGTGCCAGCAGTGCTGGGACAGGGCGCTCCGGCGGCAATGAGCAGTTCTTC. This codes for CASSAGTGRSGGNEQFF. The J gene is TRBJ2-1, the V gene TRBV2, with 9 bases fitting TRBD1. V lost 4 bases, J lost 6 bases, and 13 bases stayed unmatched. This CDR3 has 17 residues. CDR1 SNHLY and CDR2 FYNNEI come from the germline V gene.

The CDR3 region is CASSLHVLGSPLHF. CDR3 in DNA: TGTGCCAGCAGCCTCCATGTCCTAGGTTCACCCCTCCACTTT. The chain combines TRBV6-5 with TRBJ1-6; D is uncertain. With 6 bases removed from V and 9 bases from J, the gap between germline ends came to 15 bases. Germline V CDR1 and CDR2: MNHEY, SVGAGI. There are 14 residues in the CDR3.

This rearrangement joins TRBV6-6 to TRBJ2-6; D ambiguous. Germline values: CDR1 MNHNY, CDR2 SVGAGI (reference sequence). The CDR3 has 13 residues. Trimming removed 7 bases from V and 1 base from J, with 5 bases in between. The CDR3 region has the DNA TGTGCCAGCACCAAATCTGGGGCCAACGTCCTGACTTTC. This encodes CASTKSGANVLTF.

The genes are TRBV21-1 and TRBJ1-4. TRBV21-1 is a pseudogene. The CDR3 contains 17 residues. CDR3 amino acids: CARRGVVRSATNEKLFF. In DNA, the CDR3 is TGTGCCCGCCGGGGGGTGGTCAGATCTGCAACTAATGAAAAACTGTTTTTT.

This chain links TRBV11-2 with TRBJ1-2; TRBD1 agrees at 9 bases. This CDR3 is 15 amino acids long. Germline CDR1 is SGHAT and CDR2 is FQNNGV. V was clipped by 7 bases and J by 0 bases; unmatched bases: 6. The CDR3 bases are TGTGCCAGCACCTACACAGGGGGCTCTAACTATGGCTACACCTTC. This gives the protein CASTYTGGSNYGYTF.

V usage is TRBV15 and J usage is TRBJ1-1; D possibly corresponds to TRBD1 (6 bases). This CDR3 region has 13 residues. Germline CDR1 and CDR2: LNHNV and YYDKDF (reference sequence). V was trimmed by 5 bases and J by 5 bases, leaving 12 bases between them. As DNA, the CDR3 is TGTGCCACCAGCTCACGACAGGTTACTGAAGCTTTCTTT. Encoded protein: CATSSRQVTEAFF.